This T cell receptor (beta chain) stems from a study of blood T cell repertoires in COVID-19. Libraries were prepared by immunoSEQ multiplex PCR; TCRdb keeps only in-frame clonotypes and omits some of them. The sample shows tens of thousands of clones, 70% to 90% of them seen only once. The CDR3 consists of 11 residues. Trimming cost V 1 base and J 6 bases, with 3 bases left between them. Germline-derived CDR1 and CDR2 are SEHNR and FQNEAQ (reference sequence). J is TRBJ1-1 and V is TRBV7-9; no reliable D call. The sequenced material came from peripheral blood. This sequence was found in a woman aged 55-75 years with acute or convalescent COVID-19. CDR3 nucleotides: TGTGCCAGCAGCTTAGTATCTGAAGCTTTCTTT. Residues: CASSLVSEAFF.